A single T cell receptor (beta chain) is shown here with its context. Sequence at one end of the junction differs from germline and may be a read error. TCRdb reanalyzed the PCR reads via MiXCR. The sample contains 45,000 to 50,000 clones, around 20% of which appear only once. Not a single patient had been given any form of treatment at any point before undergoing thyroid surgery. This entry belongs to a study of metastatic and nonmetastatic thyroid tumors. The clonotype was recovered from a male donor with papillary thyroid cancer or a benign thyroid nodule (not recorded which). Some clones in this sample may be carry-over from other donors' samples. Sample: blood.

CDR3 sequence (DNA): TGTGTCAGCAGACGGGACAGGTTCAGTGAGCAGTTCTTC. This codes for CVSRRDRFSEQFF. The rearrangement joins TRBV2 to TRBJ2-1; 8 positions agree with TRBD1. The CDR3 has 13 amino acids. The germline V gene has CDR1 SNHLY and CDR2 FYNNEI.